The table lists the clone carrying this T cell receptor (beta chain) with a few counts. Some clones are missing from TCRdb's copy, which holds only in-frame ones; the method was immunoSEQ multiplex PCR. The sample shows 250,000 to 350,000 clones, roughly 87% of them seen only once. Grouping used clinical history reported by participants in a survey and questionnaire. Each recovered donor of Cohort 3 presented with two negative PCRs, clearance, or symptom resolution. The sample belongs to a study of blood T cell repertoires in COVID-19. Across the study: From the United States, Italy and Spain came samples of acute and convalescent COVID-19.

The receptor was derived from a woman between 18 and 29 years old who had recovered from COVID-19. The sequencing input was PBMCs or T cells enriched from blood (not recorded which).

The CDR3 spells CASSGAAGTYNSPLHF. DNA for the CDR3: TGTGCCAGCAGCGGGGCAGCGGGCACCTATAATTCACCCCTCCACTTT. The chain has TRBV9 and TRBJ1-6; D remains unclear. Trimming took off 3 bases at V and 2 bases at J, with 12 bases between the two ends. The CDR3 spans 16 residues. Germline values: CDR1 SGDLS, CDR2 YYNGEE.